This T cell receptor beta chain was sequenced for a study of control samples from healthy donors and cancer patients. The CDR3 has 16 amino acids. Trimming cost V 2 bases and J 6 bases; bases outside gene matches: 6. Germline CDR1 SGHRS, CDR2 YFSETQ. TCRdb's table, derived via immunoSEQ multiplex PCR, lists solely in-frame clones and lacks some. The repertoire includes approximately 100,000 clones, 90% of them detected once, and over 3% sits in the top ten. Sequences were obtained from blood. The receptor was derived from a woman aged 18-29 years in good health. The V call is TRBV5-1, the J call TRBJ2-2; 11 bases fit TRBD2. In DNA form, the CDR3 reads TGCGCCAGCAGCTTAGGACTAGCGGGTATGGCCGGGGAGCTGTTTTTT. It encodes CASSLGLAGMAGELFF.